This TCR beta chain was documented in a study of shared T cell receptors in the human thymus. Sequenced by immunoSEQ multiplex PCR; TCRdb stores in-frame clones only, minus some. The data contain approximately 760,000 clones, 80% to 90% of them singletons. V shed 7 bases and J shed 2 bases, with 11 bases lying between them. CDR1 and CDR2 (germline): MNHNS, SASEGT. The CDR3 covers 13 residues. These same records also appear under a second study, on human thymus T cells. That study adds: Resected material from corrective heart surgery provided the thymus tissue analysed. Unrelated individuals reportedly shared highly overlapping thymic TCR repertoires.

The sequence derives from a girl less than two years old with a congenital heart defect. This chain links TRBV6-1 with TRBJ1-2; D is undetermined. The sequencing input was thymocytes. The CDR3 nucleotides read TGTGCCAGCAATCAGGTCAGGAACTATGGCTACACCTTC. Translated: CASNQVRNYGYTF.